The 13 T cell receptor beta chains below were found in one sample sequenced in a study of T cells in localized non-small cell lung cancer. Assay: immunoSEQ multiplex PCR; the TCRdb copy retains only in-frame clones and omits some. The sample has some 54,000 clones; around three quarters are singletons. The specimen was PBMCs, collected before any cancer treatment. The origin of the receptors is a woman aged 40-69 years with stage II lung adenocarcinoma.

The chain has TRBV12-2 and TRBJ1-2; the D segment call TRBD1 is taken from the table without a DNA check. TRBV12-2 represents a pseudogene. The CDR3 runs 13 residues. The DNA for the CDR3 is TGTGCAAGTCATACTTGGACAGGGTGCGGCTACACCTTC. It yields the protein CASHTWTGCGYTF.

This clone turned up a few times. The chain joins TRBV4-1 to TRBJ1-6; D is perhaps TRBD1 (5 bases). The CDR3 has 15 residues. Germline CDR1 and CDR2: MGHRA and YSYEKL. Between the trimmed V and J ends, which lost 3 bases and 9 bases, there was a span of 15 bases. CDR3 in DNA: TGCGCCAGCAGCCACTACGAGGGGCCGCCTTCACCCCTCCACTTT. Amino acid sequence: CASSHYEGPPSPLHF.

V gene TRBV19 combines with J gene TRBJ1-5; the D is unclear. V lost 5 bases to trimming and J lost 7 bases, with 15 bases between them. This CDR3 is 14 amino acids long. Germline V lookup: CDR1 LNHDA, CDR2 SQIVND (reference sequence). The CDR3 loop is CASSFLPASQPQHF. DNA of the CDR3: TGTGCCAGTAGTTTCCTTCCCGCCAGCCAGCCCCAGCATTTT.

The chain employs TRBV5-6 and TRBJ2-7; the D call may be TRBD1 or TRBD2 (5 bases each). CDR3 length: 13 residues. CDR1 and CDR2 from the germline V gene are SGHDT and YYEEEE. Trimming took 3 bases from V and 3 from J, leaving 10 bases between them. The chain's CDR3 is CASSSGTGYEQYF. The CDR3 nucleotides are TGTGCCAGCAGCTCTGGGACGGGCTACGAGCAGTACTTC. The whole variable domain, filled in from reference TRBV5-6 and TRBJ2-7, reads DAGVTQSPTHLIKTRGQQVTLRCSPKSGHDTVSWYQQALGQGPQFIFQYYEEEERQRGNFPDRFSGHQFPNYSSELNVNALLLGDSALYLCASSSGTGYEQYFGPGTRLTVT.

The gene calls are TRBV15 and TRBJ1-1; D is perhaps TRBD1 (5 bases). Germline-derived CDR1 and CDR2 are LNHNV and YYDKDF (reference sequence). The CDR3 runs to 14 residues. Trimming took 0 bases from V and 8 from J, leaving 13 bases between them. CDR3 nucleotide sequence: TGTGCCACCAGCAGAGAAAACAGGCCGGAAGAAGCTTTCTTT. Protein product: CATSRENRPEEAFF. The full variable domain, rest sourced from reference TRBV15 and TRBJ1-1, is DAMVIQNPRYQVTQFGKPVTLSCSQTLNHNVMYWYQQKSSQAPKLLFHYYDKDFNNEADTPDNFQSRRPNTSFCFLDIRSPGLGDTAMYLCATSRENRPEEAFFGQGTRLTVV.

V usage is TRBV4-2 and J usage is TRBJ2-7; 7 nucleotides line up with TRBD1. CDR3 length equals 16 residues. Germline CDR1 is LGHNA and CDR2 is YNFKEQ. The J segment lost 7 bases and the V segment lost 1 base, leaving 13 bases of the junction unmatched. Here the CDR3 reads CASSQVARGTPGEQYF. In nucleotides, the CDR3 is TGTGCCAGCAGCCAAGTGGCCAGGGGGACCCCCGGGGAGCAGTACTTC.

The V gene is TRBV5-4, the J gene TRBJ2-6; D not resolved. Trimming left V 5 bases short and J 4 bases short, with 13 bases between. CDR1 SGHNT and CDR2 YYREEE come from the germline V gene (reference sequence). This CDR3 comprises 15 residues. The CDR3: CASSGDRAGANVLTF. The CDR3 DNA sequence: TGTGCCAGCAGTGGCGACCGGGCCGGGGCCAACGTCCTGACTTTC.

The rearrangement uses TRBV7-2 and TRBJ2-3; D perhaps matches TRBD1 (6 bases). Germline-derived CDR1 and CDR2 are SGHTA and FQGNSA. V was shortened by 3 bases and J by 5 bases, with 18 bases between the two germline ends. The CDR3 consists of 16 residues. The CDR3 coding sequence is TGTGCCAGCAGCTTTTTCGCCTCAGGGGCAGGAGATACGCAGTATTTT. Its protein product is CASSFFASGAGDTQYF.

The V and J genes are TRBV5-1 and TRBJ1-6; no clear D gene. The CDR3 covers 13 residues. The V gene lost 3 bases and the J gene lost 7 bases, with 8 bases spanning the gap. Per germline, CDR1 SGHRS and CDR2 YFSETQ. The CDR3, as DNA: TGCGCCAGCAGCTCGTACACCAATTCACCCCTCCACTTT. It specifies CASSSYTNSPLHF. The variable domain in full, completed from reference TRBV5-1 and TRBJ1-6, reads KAGVTQTPRYLIKTRGQQVTLSCSPISGHRSVSWYQQTPGQGLQFLFEYFSETQRNKGNFPGRFSGRQFSNSRSEMNVSTLELGDSALYLCASSSYTNSPLHFGNGTRLTVT.

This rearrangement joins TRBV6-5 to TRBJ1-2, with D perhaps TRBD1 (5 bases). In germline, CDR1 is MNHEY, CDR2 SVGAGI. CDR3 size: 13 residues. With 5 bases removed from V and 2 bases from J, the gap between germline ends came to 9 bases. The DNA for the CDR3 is TGTGCCAGCAGTAGGGCAGGGAACTATGGCTACACCTTC. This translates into CASSRAGNYGYTF.

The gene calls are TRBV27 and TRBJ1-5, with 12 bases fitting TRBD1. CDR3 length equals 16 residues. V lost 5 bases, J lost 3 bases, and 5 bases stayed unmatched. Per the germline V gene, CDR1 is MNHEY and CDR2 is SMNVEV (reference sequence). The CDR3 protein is CASSTRDRGPNQPQHF. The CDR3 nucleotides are TGTGCCAGCAGTACCCGGGACAGGGGGCCCAATCAGCCCCAGCATTTT.

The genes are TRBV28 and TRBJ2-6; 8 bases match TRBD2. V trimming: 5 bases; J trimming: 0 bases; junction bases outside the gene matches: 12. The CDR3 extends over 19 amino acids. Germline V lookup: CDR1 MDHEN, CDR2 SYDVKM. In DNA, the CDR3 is TGTGCCAGCAGTCCGGGGGGGAGGGCCGAACTCTCTGGGGCCAACGTCCTGACTTTC. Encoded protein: CASSPGGRAELSGANVLTF.

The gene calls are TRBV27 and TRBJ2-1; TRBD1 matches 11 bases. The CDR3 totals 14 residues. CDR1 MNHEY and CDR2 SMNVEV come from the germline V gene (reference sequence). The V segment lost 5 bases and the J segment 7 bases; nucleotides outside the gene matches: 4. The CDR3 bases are TGTGCCAGCAGTCCGGGACAGGGGGAGAATGAGCAGTTCTTC. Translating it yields CASSPGQGENEQFF.